This T cell receptor beta chain comes out of a study of T cells expressing NK-cell markers. At the level of the study: In sorted CD3+CD56+NKG2C+, CD3+CD56+NKG2C- and CD3+CD56-NKG2C+ T cells, TCR beta repertoires were obtained.

Germline V gene data show CDR1 as LNHDA and CDR2 as SQIVND (reference sequence). This CDR3 region has 15 residues. 5'RACE template switching with UMIs generated TCR beta cDNA. TCRdb re-analyzed the 5' RACE reads; it lists each CDR3 protein once, without DNA. This sample's clone table lists 150,000 to 200,000 distinct CDR3 sequences. The TCR sequence derives from a man aged 18-69 years in good health. The chain links TRBV19 to TRBJ2-1; the TCRdb call, TRBD2, lacks DNA for checking. Source material: blood T cells: a sorted CD56 or NKG2C T cell subset, CD4+ or CD8+ T cells, or bulk PBMC T cells (not recorded which). CDR3 residues: CASSEGLAGMREQFF. Full variable domain (remainder filled in from reference TRBV19 and TRBJ2-1): DGGITQSPKYLFRKEGQNVTLSCEQNLNHDAMYWYRQDPGQGLRLIYYSQIVNDFQKGDIAEGYSVSREKKESFPLTVTSAQKNPTAFYLCASSEGLAGMREQFFGPGTRLTVL.